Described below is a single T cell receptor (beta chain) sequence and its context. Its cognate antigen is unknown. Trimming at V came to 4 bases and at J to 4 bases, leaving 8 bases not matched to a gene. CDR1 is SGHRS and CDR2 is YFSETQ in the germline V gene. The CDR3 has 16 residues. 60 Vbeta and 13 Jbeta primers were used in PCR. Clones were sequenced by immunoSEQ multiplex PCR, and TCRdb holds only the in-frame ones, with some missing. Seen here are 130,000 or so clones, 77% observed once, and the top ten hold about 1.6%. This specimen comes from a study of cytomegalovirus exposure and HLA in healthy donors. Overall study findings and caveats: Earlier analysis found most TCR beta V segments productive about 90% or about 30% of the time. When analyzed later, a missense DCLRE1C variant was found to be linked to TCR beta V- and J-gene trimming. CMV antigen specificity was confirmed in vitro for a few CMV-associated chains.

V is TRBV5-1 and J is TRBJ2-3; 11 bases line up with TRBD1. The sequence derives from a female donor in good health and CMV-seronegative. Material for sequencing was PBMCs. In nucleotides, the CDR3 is TGCGCCAGCAGCGGGGGACAGGGGGTTATGGCAGATACGCAGTATTTT. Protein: CASSGGQGVMADTQYF.